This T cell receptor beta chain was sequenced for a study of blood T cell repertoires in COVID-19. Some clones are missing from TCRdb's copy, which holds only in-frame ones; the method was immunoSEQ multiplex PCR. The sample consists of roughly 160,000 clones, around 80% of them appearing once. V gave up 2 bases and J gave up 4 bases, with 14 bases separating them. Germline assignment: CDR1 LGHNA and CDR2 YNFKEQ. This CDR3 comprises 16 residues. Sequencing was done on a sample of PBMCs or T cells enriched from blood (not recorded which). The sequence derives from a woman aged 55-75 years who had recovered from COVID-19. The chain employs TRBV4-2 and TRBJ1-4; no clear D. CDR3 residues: CASSQTLTAVNEKLFF. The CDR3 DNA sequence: TGTGCCAGCAGCCAAACTCTTACTGCCGTTAATGAAAAACTGTTTTTT.